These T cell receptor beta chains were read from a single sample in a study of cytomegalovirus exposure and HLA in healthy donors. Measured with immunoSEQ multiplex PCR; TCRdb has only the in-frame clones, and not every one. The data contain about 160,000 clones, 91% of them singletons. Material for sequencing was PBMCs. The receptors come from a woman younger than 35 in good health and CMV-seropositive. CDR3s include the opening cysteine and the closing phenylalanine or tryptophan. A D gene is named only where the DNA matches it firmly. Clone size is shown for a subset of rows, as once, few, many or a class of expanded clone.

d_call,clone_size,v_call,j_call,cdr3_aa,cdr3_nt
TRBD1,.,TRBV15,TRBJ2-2,CATSRGDREVGELFF,TGTGCCACCAGCAGAGGGGACAGGGAGGTCGGGGAGCTGTTTTTT
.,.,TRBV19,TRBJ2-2,CASTLSGLNTGELFF,TGTGCCAGCACTCTTAGCGGTCTGAACACCGGGGAGCTGTTTTTT
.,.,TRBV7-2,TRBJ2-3,CASSIYTDTQYF,TGTGCCAGCAGCATCTACACAGATACGCAGTATTTT
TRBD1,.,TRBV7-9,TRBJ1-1,CASSFYRGEGHTEAFF,TGTGCCAGCAGCTTTTACAGGGGGGAGGGTCACACTGAAGCTTTCTTT
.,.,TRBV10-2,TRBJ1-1,CATDPGAGNTEAFF,TGCGCCACCGACCCTGGGGCAGGTAACACTGAAGCTTTCTTT
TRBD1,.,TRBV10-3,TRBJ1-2,CAISEPIGQGTARYGYTF,TGTGCCATCAGTGAGCCTATCGGACAGGGGACGGCCAGATATGGCTACACCTTC
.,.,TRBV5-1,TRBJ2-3,CASSLEPAGIRTDTQYF,TGCGCCAGCAGCTTGGAACCGGCGGGAATCAGAACAGATACGCAGTATTTT
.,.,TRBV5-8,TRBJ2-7,CASSFLTGAYEQYF,TGTGCCAGCAGCTTTCTTACAGGAGCCTACGAGCAGTACTTC
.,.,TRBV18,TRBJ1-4,CASSPQRPGDEKLFF,TGTGCCAGCTCACCACAACGGCCGGGGGATGAAAAACTGTTTTTT
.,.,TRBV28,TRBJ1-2,CASRETGANYGYTF,TGTGCCAGCAGGGAAACGGGAGCTAACTATGGCTACACCTTC
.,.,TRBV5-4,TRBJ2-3,CASSLGLADTQYF,TGTGCCAGCAGCCTCGGTTTGGCAGATACGCAGTATTTT
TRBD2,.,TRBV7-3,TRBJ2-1,CASSLLAGGPSYNEQFF,TGTGCCAGCAGCTTACTAGCGGGAGGCCCTTCCTACAATGAGCAGTTCTTC
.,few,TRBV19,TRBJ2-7,CASSIAGGLTYEQYF,TGTGCCAGTAGTATAGCGGGGGGCCTAACCTACGAGCAGTACTTC
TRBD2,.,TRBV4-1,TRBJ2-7,CASSQGLAGASYEQYF,TGCGCCAGCAGCCAAGGACTAGCGGGAGCGTCCTACGAGCAGTACTTC
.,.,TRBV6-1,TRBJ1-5,CASSEVPSAYSNQPQHF,TGTGCCAGCAGTGAAGTCCCCAGCGCCTATAGCAATCAGCCCCAGCATTTT
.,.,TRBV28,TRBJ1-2,CASSPGLYGYTF,TGTGCCAGCAGTCCCGGACTCTATGGCTACACCTTC
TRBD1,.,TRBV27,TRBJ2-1,CASSFTGTEYNEQFF,TGTGCCAGCAGTTTCACCGGGACAGAGTACAATGAGCAGTTCTTC
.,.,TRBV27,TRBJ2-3,CASSLQRPYTDTQYF,TGTGCCAGCAGTTTACAGCGGCCCTACACAGATACGCAGTATTTT
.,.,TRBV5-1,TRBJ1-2,CASSFSRQANYGYTF,TGCGCCAGCAGCTTTTCCAGACAAGCCAACTATGGCTACACCTTC
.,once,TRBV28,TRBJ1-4,CASSPPRQNEKLFF,TGTGCCAGCAGTCCCCCACGACAGAATGAAAAACTGTTTTTT
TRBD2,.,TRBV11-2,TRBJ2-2,CASSLGSSGGTLTGELFF,TGTGCCAGCAGCTTAGGGTCTAGCGGGGGAACACTCACCGGGGAGCTGTTTTTT
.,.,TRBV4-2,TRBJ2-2,CASSQATGELFF,TGTGCCAGCAGCCAAGCAACCGGGGAGCTGTTTTTT
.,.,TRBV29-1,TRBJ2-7,CSVEAQDLGQYF,TGCAGCGTTGAAGCACAGGATCTGGGGCAGTACTTC
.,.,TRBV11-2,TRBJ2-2,CASSPLNFRELFF,TGTGCCAGCAGCCCTCTCAACTTCCGGGAGCTGTTTTTT
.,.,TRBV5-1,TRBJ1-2,CASSLGDGGYGYTF,TGCGCCAGCAGCTTGGGGGACGGGGGTTATGGCTACACCTTC
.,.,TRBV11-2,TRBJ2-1,CASSLVGGLNEQFF,TGTGCCAGCAGCTTAGTAGGAGGGCTGAATGAGCAGTTCTTC
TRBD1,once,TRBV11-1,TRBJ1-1,CASSHRGQDTEAFF,TGTGCCAGCAGCCACAGGGGGCAGGACACTGAAGCTTTCTTT
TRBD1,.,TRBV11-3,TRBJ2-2,CASSLEGPGTGGPGELFF,TGTGCCAGCAGCTTAGAGGGTCCCGGGACAGGGGGGCCCGGGGAGCTGTTTTTT
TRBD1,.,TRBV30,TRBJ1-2,CAWSQGDYGYTF,TGTGCCTGGAGCCAGGGGGACTATGGCTACACCTTC
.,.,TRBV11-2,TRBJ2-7,CASSLITGGGYYEQYF,TGTGCCAGCAGCCTGATAACTGGCGGGGGCTACTACGAGCAGTACTTC
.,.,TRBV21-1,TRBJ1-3,CASSKEGQTGPGPGNTIYF,TGTGCCAGCAGCAAAGAAGGGCAGACAGGTCCCGGACCTGGAAACACCATATATTTT
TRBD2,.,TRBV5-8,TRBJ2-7,CASSPLTGTSAEQYF,TGTGCCAGCAGTCCCCTTACCGGGACTAGCGCTGAGCAGTACTTC
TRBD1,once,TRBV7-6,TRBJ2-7,CASSSIPGQGNYEQYF,TGTGCCAGCAGCTCTATCCCGGGACAGGGGAACTACGAGCAGTACTTC
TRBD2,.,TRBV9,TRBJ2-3,CASSVGVTSGRATDTQYF,TGTGCCAGCAGCGTAGGTGTGACTAGCGGGAGGGCCACAGATACGCAGTATTTT
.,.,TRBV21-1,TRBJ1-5,CASSKIPQPQHF,TGTGCCAGCAGCAAAATCCCGCAGCCCCAGCATTTT
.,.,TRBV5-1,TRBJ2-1,CASSRSYNEQFF,TGCGCCAGCAGCCGCTCCTACAATGAGCAGTTCTTC
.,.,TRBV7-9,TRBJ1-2,CASSVQTKTFYGYTF,TGTGCCAGCAGCGTCCAGACGAAGACTTTCTATGGCTACACCTTC
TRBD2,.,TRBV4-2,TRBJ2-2,CASSQGTSGGTGELFF,TGTGCCAGCAGCCAAGGGACTAGCGGGGGCACCGGGGAGCTGTTTTTT
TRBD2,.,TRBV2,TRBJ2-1,CASSSPGLAGGNNEQFF,TGTGCCAGCAGTTCTCCGGGACTAGCGGGGGGGAACAATGAGCAGTTCTTC
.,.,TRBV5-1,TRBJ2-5,CASSSSNQETQYF,TGCGCCAGCTCGTCGAGTAACCAAGAGACCCAGTACTTC
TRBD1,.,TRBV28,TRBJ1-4,CASSGTGGANEKLFF,TGTGCCAGCAGTGGGACAGGGGGCGCGAATGAAAAACTGTTTTTT
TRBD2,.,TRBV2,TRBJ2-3,CASSENGLASGIDTQYF,TGTGCCAGCAGTGAAAATGGACTGGCTAGCGGGATAGATACGCAGTATTTT
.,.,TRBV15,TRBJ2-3,CATSRDGARPDTQYF,TGTGCCACCAGCAGAGATGGAGCGCGACCAGATACGCAGTATTTT
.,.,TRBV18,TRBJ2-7,CASSPDLALNYEQYF,TGTGCCAGCTCACCCGACCTAGCGCTTAACTACGAGCAGTACTTC
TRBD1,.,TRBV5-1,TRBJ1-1,CASSLFDRGTEAFF,TGCGCCAGCAGCTTGTTCGACAGGGGAACTGAAGCTTTCTTT
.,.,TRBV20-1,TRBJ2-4,CSAKGRNIQYF,TGCAGTGCTAAAGGGAGAAACATTCAGTACTTC
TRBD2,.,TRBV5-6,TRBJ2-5,CASSFGGGYQETQYF,TGTGCCAGCAGCTTCGGGGGAGGGTACCAAGAGACCCAGTACTTC
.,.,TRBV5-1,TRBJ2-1,CASSAPSRVFGGQKKNEQFF,TGCGCCAGCAGCGCACCGTCACGGGTCTTCGGGGGACAGAAAAAAAATGAGCAGTTCTTC
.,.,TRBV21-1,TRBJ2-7,CASSNLLRGEQYF,TGTGCCAGCAGCAATCTTCTGAGAGGCGAGCAGTACTTC
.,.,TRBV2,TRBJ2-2,CASRVYSTGELFF,TGTGCCAGCAGAGTGTACAGCACCGGGGAGCTGTTTTTT
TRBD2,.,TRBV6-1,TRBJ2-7,CASSLSGRTYEQYF,TGTGCCAGCAGTCTTAGCGGGCGTACCTACGAGCAGTACTTC
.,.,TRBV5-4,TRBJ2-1,CASSPGPLGTRTYNEQFF,TGTGCCAGCAGTCCCGGGCCTCTCGGGACTCGCACCTACAATGAGCAGTTCTTC
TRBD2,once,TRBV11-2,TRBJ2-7,CASSFAGGAYEQYF,TGTGCCAGCAGTTTTGCCGGGGGGGCCTACGAGCAGTACTTC
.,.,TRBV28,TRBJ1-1,CASSLWTSMNTEAFF,TGTGCCAGCAGTCTGTGGACATCCATGAACACTGAAGCTTTCTTT
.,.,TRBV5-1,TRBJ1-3,CASSRQSPENTIYF,TGCGCCAGCAGCCGACAGTCCCCGGAAAACACCATATATTTT
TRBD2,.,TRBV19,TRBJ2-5,CASSPSGGALQYF,TGTGCCAGTAGTCCTAGCGGGGGGGCCCTCCAGTACTTC
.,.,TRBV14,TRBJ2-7,CASSQVAAYEQYF,TGTGCCAGCAGCCAAGTGGCGGCCTACGAGCAGTACTTC
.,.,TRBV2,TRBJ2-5,CASIPTGETQYF,TGTGCCAGCATCCCGACCGGGGAGACCCAGTACTTC
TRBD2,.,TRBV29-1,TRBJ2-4,CSVEVGGYIQYF,TGCAGCGTTGAAGTGGGGGGGTACATTCAGTACTTC
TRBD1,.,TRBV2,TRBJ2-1,CASSRTGSYNEQFF,TGTGCCAGCAGCCGGACAGGGAGCTACAATGAGCAGTTCTTC